The sequence of this TCR beta chain was determined in a study of glioma-infiltrating T cells after dendritic cell vaccination. The overall study: Samples are from glioblastoma patients in Phase I and II dendritic cell vaccine trials.

The CDR3 is 18 amino acids. In germline, CDR1 is SGDLS, CDR2 YYNGEE. J gave up 2 bases and V 3 bases, and 11 bases lay outside the gene matches. Up to about 2 ug genomic DNA was used for TCRB CDR3 amplification. Generated by immunoSEQ multiplex PCR, the TCRdb table keeps only in-frame clones and is missing some. The sample consists of 85,000 to 95,000 clones, over 75% of them appearing once. The chain couples TRBV9 to TRBJ2-6; 7 bases map to TRBD1. The clonotype comes from a human donor with glioblastoma. The specimen was blood, collected before dendritic cell vaccination. CDR3: CASSGRQGNTAGANVLTF. CDR3 coding DNA: TGTGCCAGCAGCGGAAGACAGGGAAATACGGCTGGGGCCAACGTCCTGACTTTC.